The 18 T cell receptor beta chains presented below share a single source sample, sequenced in a study of blood T cell repertoires in COVID-19. Assay: immunoSEQ multiplex PCR; the TCRdb copy retains only in-frame clones and omits some. The sample consists of 190,000 or so clones, about 90% of them appearing once. Sequencing was done on a sample of PBMCs or T cells enriched from blood (not recorded which). The receptors were gathered from a man aged 30 to 45 who had recovered from COVID-19.

The V and J genes are TRBV6-4 and TRBJ2-1; 7 positions agree with TRBD1. CDR3 size: 14 residues. Germline loops: CDR1 MRHNA, CDR2 SNTAGT. V lost 0 bases, J lost 6 bases, and 2 bases stayed unmatched. For the CDR3, the DNA is TGTGCCAGCAGTGACTCGAGGGACAGCAATGAGCAGTTCTTC. As protein: CASSDSRDSNEQFF.

The chain employs TRBV5-4 and TRBJ2-1; a possible D gene is TRBD1 (5 bases). Trimming left V 2 bases short and J 0 bases short, with 9 bases between. Per the germline V gene, CDR1 is SGHNT and CDR2 is YYREEE (reference sequence). The CDR3 length is 15 residues. CDR3 sequence: CASSLPGFSYNEQFF. The CDR3 region has the DNA TGTGCCAGCAGCTTACCAGGGTTCTCCTACAATGAGCAGTTCTTC.

The rearrangement joins TRBV10-3 to TRBJ2-5; 11 bases align to TRBD2. This CDR3 is 16 amino acids long. V gave up 2 bases and J gave up 4 bases; unmatched junction bases: 6. CDR1 ENHRY and CDR2 SYGVKD come from the germline V gene. In DNA, the CDR3 is TGTGCCATCAGTGAGACTAGCGGGGGCTCTGGAGAGACCCAGTACTTC. It is translated as CAISETSGGSGETQYF.

The V call is TRBV18, the J call TRBJ1-6; 9 nucleotides align to TRBD1. Germline loops: CDR1 KGHSH, CDR2 LQKENI. The CDR3 covers 15 residues. With V trimmed by 4 bases and J by 7 bases, 5 bases remained unmatched. The CDR3 DNA sequence: TGTGCCAGCTCACAGGGACAGGGAGGGAATTCACCCCTCCACTTT. Translation gives CASSQGQGGNSPLHF.

This clone has a handful of counts. The chain is built from TRBV7-9 and TRBJ2-1; TRBD2 matches 14 bases. V lost 3 bases, J lost 8 bases, and 6 bases stayed unmatched. Germline loops: CDR1 SEHNR, CDR2 FQNEAQ (reference sequence). This CDR3 region has 16 residues. The CDR3 nucleotides are TGTGCCAGCAGCTTGGGACTAGCGGGAGCGTTCGATGAGCAGTTCTTC. Translating gives CASSLGLAGAFDEQFF.

The chain carries TRBV7-9 and TRBJ1-2; 7 nucleotides agree with TRBD1. Unmatched junction bases numbered 2, after V lost 1 base and J lost 3 bases. The CDR3 totals 14 residues. The germline CDR1 and CDR2 sequences are SEHNR and FQNEAQ (reference sequence). In nucleotides, the CDR3 is TGTGCCAGCAGCTTAGAGGGGGCTGACTATGGCTACACCTTC. Its translation: CASSLEGADYGYTF.

V gene TRBV7-2 combines with J gene TRBJ2-7; 10 bases agree with TRBD2. This CDR3 comprises 16 residues. J gave up 3 bases and V 1 base, and 6 bases lay outside the gene matches. Germline values: CDR1 SGHTA, CDR2 FQGNSA. CDR3 nucleotide sequence: TGTGCCAGCAGCTTAGTTAGCGGGGGGACTTACTACGAGCAGTACTTC. As protein: CASSLVSGGTYYEQYF.

V is TRBV18 and J is TRBJ1-6; 9 bases map to TRBD1. V gave up 6 bases and J gave up 9 bases; unmatched junction bases: 9. Germline values: CDR1 KGHSH, CDR2 LQKENI. This CDR3 contains 15 residues. The CDR3 sequence: CASSDSGTGISPLHF. Here the CDR3 DNA reads TGTGCCAGCTCGGACTCCGGGACAGGGATTTCACCCCTCCACTTT.

The chain employs TRBV5-1 and TRBJ1-3; maybe TRBD1 (6 bases). V was cut by 0 bases and J by 3 bases, with 10 bases left in between. Germline-derived CDR1 and CDR2 are SGHRS and YFSETQ. This CDR3 is built from 15 residues. The CDR3 sequence is CASSLVGGHGNTIYF. DNA of the CDR3: TGCGCCAGCAGCTTGGTGGGGGGGCATGGAAACACCATATATTTT.

This clone occurred once. The J gene is TRBJ2-5, the V gene TRBV10-1, with a tentative D call TRBD1 (6 bases). Trimming cost V 4 bases and J 7 bases, with 13 bases left between them. This CDR3 is built from 13 residues. From germline, CDR1 is WNHNN and CDR2 SYGVQD (reference sequence). The CDR3 nucleotides are TGCGCCAGCAGTGGAAGGACAGAGGCGACCCAGTACTTC. This codes for CASSGRTEATQYF.

The chain uses TRBV24-1 and TRBJ1-2, with D unresolved. From germline, CDR1 is KGHDR and CDR2 SFDVKD. Trimming stripped 0 bases from V and 7 bases from J, with 8 bases between. This CDR3 contains 13 residues. The CDR3 DNA is TGTGCCACCAGTGATTTGAACCGGAGTGGCTACACCTTC. Translated: CATSDLNRSGYTF.

V usage is TRBV5-6 and J usage is TRBJ1-1; D remains ambiguous. CDR1 and CDR2 from the germline V gene are SGHDT and YYEEEE. The germline V and J ends were trimmed by 0 bases and 8 bases, with 8 bases remaining between them. The CDR3 runs to 12 residues. The CDR3 DNA is TGTGCCAGCAGCTTGGGAGTGAGAGAAGCTTTCTTT. This codes for CASSLGVREAFF.

V is TRBV27 and J is TRBJ2-1; 9 bases are shared with TRBD1. CDR1 is MNHEY and CDR2 is SMNVEV in the germline V gene (reference sequence). Trimming cost V 5 bases and J 4 bases; bases outside gene matches: 3. The CDR3 totals 14 residues. The CDR3 sequence: CASSPGTGYNEQFF. The CDR3 coding sequence is TGTGCCAGCAGTCCCGGGACAGGGTACAATGAGCAGTTCTTC.

The gene calls are TRBV5-1 and TRBJ2-1; a possible D gene is TRBD2 (6 bases). The CDR3 length is 17 residues. Looked up from germline, CDR1 is SGHRS and CDR2 is YFSETQ. V lost 3 bases, J lost 5 bases, and 21 bases lay in between. The chain's CDR3 is CASSSPPTGSGNNEQFF. In nucleotides, the CDR3 is TGCGCCAGCAGCTCTCCCCCGACGGGTAGCGGTAACAATGAGCAGTTCTTC.

The chain links TRBV28 to TRBJ2-1, with D maybe TRBD2 (6 bases). The ends were cut back, 6 bases at V and 8 bases at J, with 14 bases in the middle. Germline CDR1 reads MDHEN; CDR2 reads SYDVKM. The CDR3 consists of 13 residues. The CDR3 DNA reads TGTGCCAGCAGCTCTTCGGGAGACTATGAGCAGTTCTTC. Protein sequence: CASSSSGDYEQFF.

This clone has at least ten counts. CDR3: CASSLSGSELFF. CDR3 nucleotides: TGTGCCAGCAGCCTTAGCGGGAGTGAGCTGTTTTTT. V and J are TRBV11-2 and TRBJ2-2; 9 nucleotides align to TRBD2. Germline-derived CDR1 and CDR2 are SGHAT and FQNNGV. CDR3 length equals 12 residues. The V segment lost 5 bases and the J segment 11 bases; nucleotides outside the gene matches: 3.

The DNA for the CDR3 is TGCGCCAGCAGCCAAGAGGACAGGGGTTCTCACGGCTACACCTTC. Protein sequence: CASSQEDRGSHGYTF. This rearrangement joins TRBV4-1 to TRBJ1-2, with 9 positions matching TRBD1. The V gene end was trimmed by 0 bases and the J gene end by 8 bases; junction bases not matched to a gene: 7. CDR1 and CDR2 from the germline V gene are MGHRA and YSYEKL. The CDR3 spans 15 residues.

V gene TRBV28 combines with J gene TRBJ1-4; no reliable D call. The CDR3 runs 14 residues. Germline V CDR1 and CDR2: MDHEN, SYDVKM. V was cut by 2 bases and J by 10 bases, with 14 bases left in between. The CDR3 bases are TGTGCCAGCAGTTTAAAGGGCAAGGGAGGAAAACTGTTTTTT. It translates to CASSLKGKGGKLFF.